One and the same sample provided the 6 T cell receptor beta chains below, sequenced in a study of blood T cell repertoires in COVID-19. Some clones are missing from TCRdb's copy, which holds only in-frame ones; the method was immunoSEQ multiplex PCR. The sample has about 370,000 clones, nearly 90% seen once. The specimen was peripheral blood. Receptors were obtained from a man aged 18 to 35 with active or convalescent COVID-19.

This chain uses TRBV14 with TRBJ2-3, with 15 bases lining up with TRBD2. CDR1 is SGHDN, CDR2 FVKESK, per germline. This CDR3 contains 16 residues. The junction had 3 bases not matched to a gene; V was cut back by 6 bases and J by 2 bases. The DNA for the CDR3 is TGTGCCAGCAGTGGACTAGCGGGGGGGATCACAGATACGCAGTATTTT. The encoded protein is CASSGLAGGITDTQYF. Variable domain in full (rest from reference TRBV14 and TRBJ2-3): EAGVTQFPSHSVIEKGQTVTLRCDPISGHDNLYWYRRVMGKEIKFLLHFVKESKQDESGMPNNRFLAERTGGTYSTLKVQPAELEDSGVYFCASSGLAGGITDTQYFGPGTRLTVL.

The V and J genes are TRBV6-1 and TRBJ2-1, with 7 bases fitting TRBD2. The length of the CDR3 is 14 residues. Per the germline V gene, CDR1 is MNHNS and CDR2 is SASEGT. The V gene end was trimmed by 3 bases and the J gene end by 5 bases; junction bases not matched to a gene: 4. The CDR3, as DNA: TGTGCCAGCAGTGAGACCGGGGGGAACAATGAGCAGTTCTTC. Translation gives CASSETGGNNEQFF.

The chain joins TRBV7-9 to TRBJ2-7, with D tentatively TRBD1 (5 bases). Germline values: CDR1 SEHNR, CDR2 FQNEAQ (reference sequence). CDR3 length: 14 residues. V was cut by 1 base and J by 3 bases, with 10 bases left in between. In DNA form, the CDR3 reads TGTGCCAGCAGCTTAGGAAGGACAAGCTACGAGCAGTACTTC. Its translation is CASSLGRTSYEQYF.

Notes on this clone: The same CDR3 can be traced to other DNA sequences in this sample. The chain couples TRBV18 to TRBJ1-1; weak D call: TRBD1 (5 bases). Germline V CDR1 and CDR2: KGHSH, LQKENI. CDR3 length: 15 residues. The germline V and J ends were trimmed by 6 bases and 0 bases, with 14 bases remaining between them. The CDR3 nucleotides are TGTGCCAGCTCGGCCGGGGGACCCATGAACACTGAAGCTTTCTTT. It translates to CASSAGGPMNTEAFF. The full variable domain, with the rest looked up from reference TRBV18 and TRBJ1-1, is NAGVMQNPRHLVRRRGQEARLRCSPMKGHSHVYWYRQLPEEGLKFMVYLQKENIIDESGMPKERFSAEFPKEGPSILRIQQVVRGDSAAYFCASSAGGPMNTEAFFGQGTRLTVV.

The chain uses TRBV30 and TRBJ2-2, with D possibly TRBD2 on 5 matching bases. Between the trimmed V and J ends, which lost 2 bases and 1 base, there was a span of 11 bases. The CDR3 sequence is 15 residues long. Germline loops: CDR1 GTSNPN, CDR2 SVGIG (reference sequence). CDR3 loop: CAWSPRTQNTGELFF. CDR3 DNA: TGTGCCTGGAGTCCCCGGACTCAGAACACCGGGGAGCTGTTTTTT.

The chain has TRBV18 and TRBJ2-7, with TRBD1 matching over 7 bases. Trimming at V came to 2 bases and at J to 7 bases, leaving 8 bases not matched to a gene. This CDR3 is built from 14 residues. Germline CDR1 KGHSH, CDR2 LQKENI. The CDR3 region has the DNA TGTGCCAGCTCACCATCCGGGACAGTAGGGGAGCAGTACTTC. Translating gives CASSPSGTVGEQYF.